Shown below are 3 T cell receptor beta chains from a single sample sequenced in a study of beta chain features in type 1 diabetes. Points from the study as a whole: There was a moderate but significant shortening of TCRB CDR3s in all four CD4+ subsets of Type 1 diabetes patients.

Antigens for these TCRs are unknown. cDNA synthesis used the whole RNA isolate, giving expressed TCRB sequences. The table came from immunoSEQ multiplex PCR; TCRdb's copy has only in-frame clones and leaves some out. The sample lists around 310,000 clones, approximately 13% occurring once. The source material was naive CD4+ T cells from blood. The receptors were sampled from a woman aged 18-29 years with type 1 diabetes.

The sample holds a few counts of this clone. The rearrangement joins TRBV18 to TRBJ2-7; D unresolved. Germline CDR1 is KGHSH and CDR2 is LQKENI. The CDR3 runs 12 residues. The V gene lost 3 bases and the J gene lost 4 bases, with 7 bases spanning the gap. CDR3 protein: CASSPLGYEQYF. CDR3 DNA sequence: TGTGCCAGCTCACCCCTCGGGTACGAGCAGTACTTC.

V and J are TRBV11-2 and TRBJ2-7; 7 bases are a match to TRBD2. V shed 3 bases, J shed 4 bases, and the junction held 15 bases outside the gene matches. Germline values: CDR1 SGHAT, CDR2 FQNNGV. There are 17 residues in the CDR3. CDR3 sequence: CASSFSVSGISLYEQYF. DNA for the CDR3: TGTGCCAGCAGCTTCTCCGTGAGCGGGATCAGCCTTTACGAGCAGTACTTC.

This clone has a handful of counts. CDR3 amino acids: CASSQDVRGNGYTF. The CDR3 coding sequence is TGTGCCAGCAGCCAAGATGTAAGGGGGAATGGCTACACCTTC. V is TRBV4-2 and J is TRBJ1-2; D might be TRBD1 (6 bases). In germline, CDR1 is LGHNA, CDR2 YNFKEQ. Trimming removed 0 bases at V and 6 bases at J, with 11 bases between. CDR3 length: 14 amino acids.